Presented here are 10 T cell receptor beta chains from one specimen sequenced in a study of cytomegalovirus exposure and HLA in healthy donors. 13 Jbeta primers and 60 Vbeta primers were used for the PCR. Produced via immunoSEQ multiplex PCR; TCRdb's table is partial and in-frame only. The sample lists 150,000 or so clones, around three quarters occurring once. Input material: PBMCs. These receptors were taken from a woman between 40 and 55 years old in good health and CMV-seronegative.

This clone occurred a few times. DNA of the CDR3: TGTGCCAGCAGCCTAAACCCAGGGCTGAACACTGAAGCTTTCTTT. Its protein product is CASSLNPGLNTEAFF. This chain uses TRBV5-6 with TRBJ1-1, with D possibly TRBD1 on 5 matching bases. The ends were cut back, 4 bases at V and 0 bases at J, with 13 bases in the middle. Germline CDR1 is SGHDT and CDR2 is YYEEEE. The length of the CDR3 is 15 residues.

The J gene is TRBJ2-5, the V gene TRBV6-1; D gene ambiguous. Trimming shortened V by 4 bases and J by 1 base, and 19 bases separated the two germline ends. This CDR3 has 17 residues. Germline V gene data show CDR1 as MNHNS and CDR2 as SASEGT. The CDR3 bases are TGTGCCAGCAGTGGACAAAAACAGAGCTCTTTCCAAGAGACCCAGTACTTC. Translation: CASSGQKQSSFQETQYF.

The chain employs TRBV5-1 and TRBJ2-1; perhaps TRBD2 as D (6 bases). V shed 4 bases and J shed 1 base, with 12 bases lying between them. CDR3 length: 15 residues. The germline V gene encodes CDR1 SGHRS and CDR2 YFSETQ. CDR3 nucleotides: TGCGCCAGCAGCGGGCCGGGACTGTCCTACAATGAGCAGTTCTTC. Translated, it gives CASSGPGLSYNEQFF.

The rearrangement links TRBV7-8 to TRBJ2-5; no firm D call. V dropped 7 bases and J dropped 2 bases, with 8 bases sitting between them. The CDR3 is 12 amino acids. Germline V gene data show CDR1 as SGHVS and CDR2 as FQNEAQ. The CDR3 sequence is CASTLLQETQYF. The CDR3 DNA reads TGTGCCAGCACACTGTTACAAGAGACCCAGTACTTC. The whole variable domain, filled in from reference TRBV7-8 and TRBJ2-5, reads GAGVSQSPRYKVAKRGQDVALRCDPISGHVSLFWYQQALGQGPEFLTYFQNEAQLDKSGLPSDRFFAERPEGSVSTLKIQRTQQEDSAVYLCASTLLQETQYFGPGTRLLVL.

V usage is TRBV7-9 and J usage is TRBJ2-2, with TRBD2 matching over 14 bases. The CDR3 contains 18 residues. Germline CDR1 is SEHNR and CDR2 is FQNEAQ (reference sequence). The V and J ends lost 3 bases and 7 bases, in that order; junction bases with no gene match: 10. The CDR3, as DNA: TGTGCCAGCAGCTTTGCCGGGACTAGCGGGAGTAGTAACGGGGAGCTGTTTTTT. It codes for CASSFAGTSGSSNGELFF. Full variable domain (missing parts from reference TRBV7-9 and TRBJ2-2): DTGVSQNPRHKITKRGQNVTFRCDPISEHNRLYWYRQTLGQGPEFLTYFQNEAQLEKSRLLSDRFSAERPKGSFSTLEIQRTEQGDSAMYLCASSFAGTSGSSNGELFFGEGSRLTVL.

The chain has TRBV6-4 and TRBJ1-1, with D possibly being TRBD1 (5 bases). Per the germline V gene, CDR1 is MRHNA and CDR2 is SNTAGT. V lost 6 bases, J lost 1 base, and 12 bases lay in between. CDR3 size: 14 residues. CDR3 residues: CASRIPQGNTEAFF. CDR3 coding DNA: TGTGCCAGCAGGATCCCTCAGGGGAACACTGAAGCTTTCTTT.

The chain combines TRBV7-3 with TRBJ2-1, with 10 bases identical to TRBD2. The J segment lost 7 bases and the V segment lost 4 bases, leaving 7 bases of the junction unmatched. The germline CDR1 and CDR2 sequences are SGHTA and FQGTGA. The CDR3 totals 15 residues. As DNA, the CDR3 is TGTGCCAGCAGCTCACTAGCGGGATATGAAAATGAGCAGTTCTTC. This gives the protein CASSSLAGYENEQFF.

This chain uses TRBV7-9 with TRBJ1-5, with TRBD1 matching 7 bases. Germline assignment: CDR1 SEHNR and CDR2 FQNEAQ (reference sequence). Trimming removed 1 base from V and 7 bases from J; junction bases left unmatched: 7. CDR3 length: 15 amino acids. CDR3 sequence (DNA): TGTGCCAGCAGCTTAGACAGGGGAGGTGGACAGCCCCAGCATTTT. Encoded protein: CASSLDRGGGQPQHF.

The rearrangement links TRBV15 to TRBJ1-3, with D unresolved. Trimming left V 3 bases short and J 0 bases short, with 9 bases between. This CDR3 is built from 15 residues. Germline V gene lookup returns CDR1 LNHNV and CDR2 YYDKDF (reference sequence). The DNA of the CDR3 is TGTGCCACCAGCAGGGGAGAGGTCTCTGGAAACACCATATATTTT. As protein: CATSRGEVSGNTIYF.

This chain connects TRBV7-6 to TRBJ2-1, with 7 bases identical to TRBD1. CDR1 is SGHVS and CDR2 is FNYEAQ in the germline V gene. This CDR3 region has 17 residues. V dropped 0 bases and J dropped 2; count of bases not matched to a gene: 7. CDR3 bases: TGTGCCAGCAGCTTAGCGACAAGACAGGGACCCTACAATGAGCAGTTCTTC. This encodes CASSLATRQGPYNEQFF.